These 2 T cell receptor beta chains were all obtained from the same sample, sequenced in a study of T cell responses to AZD1222 COVID-19 vaccine. Produced via immunoSEQ multiplex PCR; TCRdb's table is partial and in-frame only. The sample holds 120,000 or so clones, roughly 90% seen once. The sequenced sample was peripheral blood, obtained 28 days after the second AZD1222 dose. Receptor source: an adult who received the AZD1222 COVID-19 vaccine.

J is TRBJ2-3 and V is TRBV24-1; perhaps D is TRBD1 or TRBD2 (5 bases each). The CDR3 is 13 residues long. CDR1 KGHDR and CDR2 SFDVKD come from the germline V gene. Deletions cut 5 bases from V and 2 bases from J, with 7 bases between. Here the CDR3 DNA reads TGTGCCACCAGTGGGGGGTTCACAGATACGCAGTATTTT. Protein: CATSGGFTDTQYF.

The chain links TRBV10-1 to TRBJ2-2; no firm D call. The CDR3 covers 13 residues. From germline, CDR1 is WNHNN and CDR2 SYGVQD (reference sequence). The V end lost 3 bases, the J end lost 2 bases, and 4 bases lay between the germline ends. Here the CDR3 DNA reads TGCGCCAGCAGTGATAGTAACACCGGGGAGCTGTTTTTT. This sequence encodes CASSDSNTGELFF.